Sequencing of this T cell receptor beta chain was carried out in a study of T cells after yellow fever vaccination (dated by TCRdb to the late 2010s). For the study in its entirety: Libraries from fractions with low cell numbers were prepared with the SMART-Seq v4 Ultra Low Input RNA kit. Two healthy male donors made up the cohort, one aged 18 to 30 years and the other aged 30 to 40 years. Bulk TCR alpha and beta repertoires were sequenced longitudinally to track T-cell clones before and after primary and booster YFV17D yellow fever vaccination. Blood was collected at multiple timepoints before and after primary and secondary immunization, and bulk PBMC replicates and cell subsets were isolated.

This clonotype was seen only a few times. What this receptor recognizes is not known. No much larger clone exists at a distance of one base, and base qualities are not known. The label giving this sample's treatment or condition can be read as: live attenuated yellow fever vaccine strain. Two biological replicates of bulk PBMCs were collected at each blood-draw timepoint. PBMCs were isolated from peripheral blood using a standard Ficoll-Paque protocol. TriZol was used to extract RNA from bulk PBMCs, from CD4 and CD8 fractions, and from dextramer-positive and dextramer-negative fractions. Synthesis of TCR cDNA relied on 5'RACE template switching, a step that introduced a universal primer site along with unique molecular identifiers. cDNA synthesis was primed from both the TCR alpha and TCR beta constant segments. Libraries were amplified in two PCR steps, with sample barcodes and sequencing adapters added in the second step. Sequencing of libraries was performed on Illumina HiSeq 2500 (2x100 bp) or NovaSeq (2x150 bp). In the original analysis: MIGEC handled demultiplexing of reads and collapsing into UMI consensus sequences, while MiXCR performed V(D)J alignment. Clonotypes responding to the vaccine were identified with edgeR on replicate PBMC samples, with the criteria of FDR below 0.01 and a log2 fold change above 5 up to day 15. Each bulk clonotype received a CD4 or CD8 identity based on whether the sequenced CD4 or CD8 repertoire contained that clonotype at higher abundance. TCRdb reran the public reads through fastp at Q25 and MiXCR, keeping productive beta chains. A single entry per CDR3 protein holds the most common genes and DNA from its merged rows. TCRdb, not the original authors, processed these V and J calls. Recorded for this sample are 450,000 to 600,000 distinct CDR3 sequences; approximately 15% of them occurred a single time. The ten largest make up about 14% of the sample.

From the cysteine through the phenylalanine, the CDR3 covers 14 amino acids. Only CDR3 DNA remains: 42 bases, in frame from the first base. V is cut by 7 bases and J by 5 bases, and the space between the germline ends is 18 bases. CDR1 and CDR2 were assigned from the germline V gene (reference sequence) as DFQATT and SNEGSKA. Points the paper makes about the study in general: Only a couple of donors were included in the study, so the extent to which the findings can be generalized is limited. Most clones expanded after primary vaccination were re-detected after the booster (around 96% of CD4 and around nine tenths of CD8), suggesting broad memory maintenance. The secondary T-cell response was found to be weaker but faster than the primary response, with a peak reached on day 5 rather than on day 15. Computational filtering was needed because FACS-sorted repertoires could contain abundant contaminating clonotypes from the bulk population. A small fraction of clonotypes showed up in both the CD4 and CD8 compartments, probably as a result of convergent recombination.

Sequencing used PBMCs, obtained on the day of the yellow fever booster vaccination. Recombination linked TRBV20-1 to TRBJ2-1; the D region possibly corresponds to TRBD1 (7 bases align). The sequence came from a man between 25 and 39 years old who received the YFV17D yellow fever vaccine. The CDR3 protein is CSGQGLALNNEQFF. The bases are TGCAGTGGACAGGGTCTAGCGTTGAACAATGAGCAGTTCTTC.